Listed below are T cell receptor beta chains from one sample, sequenced in a study of blood T cells in healthy people across ages. TCRdb recomputed calls from the 5' RACE reads with MiXCR, one row per CDR3 protein. This table has more than 500,000 distinct CDR3 sequences, about 27% appearing once. A further study also used this sample, focusing on T cells of mothers and their children.

Sequences were obtained from blood. Every receptor here comes from a boy aged 2 to 10 in good health. CDR3s include the opening cysteine and the closing phenylalanine or tryptophan. Fields, in order: V gene, clone size, J gene, D gene, CDR3 protein, CDR3 DNA. A D gene is named only where the DNA matches it firmly. Clone size appears in some rows only: once, few, many, or a class for an expanded clone.

>TRBV18|few|TRBJ1-4|TRBD1
CASSLGPGQGNEKLFF
TGTGCCAGCTCACTCGGACCGGGACAGGGGAATGAAAAACTGTTTTTT
>TRBV2|NA|TRBJ2-5|NA
CASSIDGEETQYF
TGTGCCAGCAGTATCGACGGAGAGGAGACCCAGTACTTC
>TRBV2|many|TRBJ2-5|NA
CASSLVPQETQYF
TGTGCCAGCAGCCTAGTTCCACAAGAGACCCAGTACTTC
>TRBV20-1|NA|TRBJ2-4|NA
CSASGRVTLAKNIQYF
TGCAGTGCTAGCGGGAGAGTAACTCTAGCCAAAAACATTCAGTACTTC
>TRBV12-3/TRBV12-4|few|TRBJ2-1|TRBD2
CASSFSGTSGSPEFF
TGTGCCAGCAGTTTTTCCGGGACTAGCGGGAGTCCCGAGTTCTTC
>TRBV30|NA|TRBJ1-5|NA
CAWSVGSNQPQHF
TGTGCCTGGAGTGTGGGCAGCAATCAGCCCCAGCATTTT
>TRBV7-2|many|TRBJ2-1|NA
CASSLQPAGEQFF
TGTGCCAGCAGCCTCCAACCCGCGGGCGAGCAGTTCTTC
>TRBV12-3/TRBV12-4|NA|TRBJ2-7|NA
CASSLQDSAYEQYF
TGTGCCAGCAGTTTACAGGACAGTGCTTACGAGCAGTACTTC
>TRBV7-2|NA|TRBJ2-4|TRBD2
CASSLVLAGAWAKNIQYF
TGTGCCAGCAGCTTAGTCCTAGCGGGAGCCTGGGCCAAAAACATTCAGTACTTC
>TRBV20-1|NA|TRBJ2-2|TRBD2
CSARETGREDTGELFF
TGCAGTGCTAGAGAAACAGGGCGGGAGGACACCGGGGAGCTGTTTTTT
>TRBV14|NA|TRBJ2-5|NA
CASSQASHERETQYF
TGTGCCAGCAGCCAAGCCTCCCACGAACGAGAGACCCAGTACTTC
>TRBV18|NA|TRBJ2-1|NA
CASSPPGQRRSYNEQFF
TGTGCCAGCTCACCACCGGGACAACGAAGGTCCTACAATGAGCAGTTCTTC
>TRBV5-6|NA|TRBJ1-2|TRBD1
CASSLQWDRGSYTF
TGTGCCAGCAGCTTGCAATGGGACAGGGGTAGCTACACCTTC
>TRBV6-6|NA|TRBJ1-1|NA
CASIIGTLFVNTEAFF
TGTGCCAGCATTATAGGGACTCTATTTGTAAACACTGAAGCTTTCTTT
>TRBV29-1|NA|TRBJ2-3|NA
CSVESGNTQYF
TGCAGCGTTGAGTCGGGTAATACGCAGTATTTT
>TRBV4-3|few|TRBJ2-1|NA
CASSQDLTYNEQFF
TGCGCCAGCAGCCAAGACCTCACCTACAATGAGCAGTTCTTC
>TRBV2|NA|TRBJ2-6|NA
CASRGQRSGANVLTF
TGTGCCAGCAGAGGACAGAGGTCTGGGGCCAACGTCCTGACTTTC
>TRBV2|few|TRBJ2-5|NA
CASRAEGLEEETQYF
TGTGCCAGCAGAGCCGAGGGACTCGAGGAAGAGACCCAGTACTTC
>TRBV7-2|once|TRBJ1-2|NA
CASSFSGYGYTF
TGTGCCAGCAGCTTTTCGGGCTATGGCTACACCTTC
>TRBV7-2|few|TRBJ2-7|TRBD2
CASSSWRWGGRRAYEQYF
TGTGCCAGCAGCTCCTGGAGGTGGGGCGGGAGGAGGGCCTACGAGCAGTACTTC
>TRBV12-3/TRBV12-4|few|TRBJ2-7|NA
CASSPGQVIYEQYF
TGTGCCAGCAGCCCCGGGCAGGTCATCTACGAGCAGTACTTC
>TRBV6-5|few|TRBJ2-4|NA
CASSYSPAKNIQYF
TGTGCCAGCAGTTACTCGCCCGCCAAAAACATTCAGTACTTC
>TRBV4-1|NA|TRBJ2-7|NA
CASSQGRGLAYEQYF
TGCGCCAGCAGCCAAGGCCGGGGACTTGCCTACGAGCAGTACTTC